This T cell receptor (beta chain) was found in a study of cytomegalovirus exposure and HLA in healthy donors. Study-level results: Reportedly, HLA-A and HLA-B alleles of most subjects were accurately predicted from TCR beta.

The sample holds one count of this clone. Its antigen is still unknown. The primer mix had 60 Vbeta and 13 Jbeta primers. Method: immunoSEQ multiplex PCR; TCRdb's copy keeps in-frame clones and lacks some. The top ten clones hold more than 3% of a sample with roughly 120,000 clones, approximately 80% of them seen once. Germline lookup yields CDR1 MNHEY and CDR2 SVGAGI. V dropped 6 bases and J dropped 3 bases, with 15 bases sitting between them. The CDR3 is 14 amino acids. This clonotype originated in a male donor in good health and CMV-seronegative. Sample: PBMCs. The chain couples TRBV6-5 to TRBJ2-7; a weak D match, TRBD1 (5 bases). The CDR3, as DNA: TGTGCCAGCAGGCAGGACGGAAGGGGCTACGAGCAGTACTTC. Translating gives CASRQDGRGYEQYF.